This T cell receptor (beta chain) emerged from a study of STAT5B mutations in CD4+ large granular lymphocyte leukemia. CDR1 and CDR2 from the germline V gene are MDHEN and SYDVKM. The CDR3 loop spans 16 amino acids. With V trimmed by 6 bases and J by 3 bases, 14 bases remained unmatched. Clones were sequenced by immunoSEQ multiplex PCR, and TCRdb holds only the in-frame ones, with some missing. This repertoire shows fewer than 35,000 clones, more than 70% found once; its top ten account for 0.97%. This sequence originates from a human donor in good health. V is TRBV28 and J is TRBJ2-7; 7 positions agree with TRBD1. Input material: CD4+ T cells from blood buffy coats. For the CDR3, the DNA is TGTGCCAGCAGCGTTCTCCTCCGGGACAGACTCTACGAGCAGTACTTC. Protein product: CASSVLLRDRLYEQYF.